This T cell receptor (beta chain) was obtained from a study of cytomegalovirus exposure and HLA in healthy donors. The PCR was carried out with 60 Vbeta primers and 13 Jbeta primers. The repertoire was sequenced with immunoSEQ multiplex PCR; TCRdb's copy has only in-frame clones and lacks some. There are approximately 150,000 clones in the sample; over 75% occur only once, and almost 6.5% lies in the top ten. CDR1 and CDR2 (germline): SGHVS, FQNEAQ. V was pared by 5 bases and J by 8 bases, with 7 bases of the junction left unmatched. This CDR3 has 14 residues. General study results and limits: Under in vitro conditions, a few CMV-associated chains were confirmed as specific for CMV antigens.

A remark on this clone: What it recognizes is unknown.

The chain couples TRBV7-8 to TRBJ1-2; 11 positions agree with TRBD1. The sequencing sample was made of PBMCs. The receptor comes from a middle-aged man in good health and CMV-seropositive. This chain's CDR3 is CASSPGQGAGGYTF. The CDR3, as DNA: TGTGCCAGCAGCCCCGGACAGGGGGCAGGAGGCTACACCTTC.